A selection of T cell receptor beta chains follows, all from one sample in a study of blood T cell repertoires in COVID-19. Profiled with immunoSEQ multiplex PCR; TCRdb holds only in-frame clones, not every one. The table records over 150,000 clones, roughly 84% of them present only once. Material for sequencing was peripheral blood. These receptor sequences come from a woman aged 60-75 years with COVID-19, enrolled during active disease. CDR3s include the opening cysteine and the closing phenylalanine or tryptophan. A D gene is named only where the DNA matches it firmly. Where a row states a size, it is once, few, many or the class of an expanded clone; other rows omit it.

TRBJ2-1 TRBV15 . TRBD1 TGTGCCACCAGGGGGACAGGGGCAGGGTACAATGAGCAGTTCTTC CATRGTGAGYNEQFF
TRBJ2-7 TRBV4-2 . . TGTGCCAGCAGCCAAGATGTGACTAGAGGGTCTCACGAGCAGTACTTC CASSQDVTRGSHEQYF
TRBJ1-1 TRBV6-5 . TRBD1 TGTGCCAGCAGTTCCCGGACAGGGGAAGCTTTCTTT CASSSRTGEAFF
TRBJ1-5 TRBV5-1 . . TGCGCCAGCAGCCCGAGCGGGGGTGCGGTCGAGCAGCCCCAGCATTTT CASSPSGGAVEQPQHF
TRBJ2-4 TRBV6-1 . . TGTGCCAGCAGTGAAGCGCCCAGGGGTAGCATTCAGTACTTC CASSEAPRGSIQYF
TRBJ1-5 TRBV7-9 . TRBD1 TGTGCCAGCAGCGGACAGGGTAGCAATCAGCCCCAGCATTTT CASSGQGSNQPQHF
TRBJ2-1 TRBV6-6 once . TGTGCCAGCAGTTATACGGCGCGAGCGTCCAATGAGCAGTTCTTC CASSYTARASNEQFF
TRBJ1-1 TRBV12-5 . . TGTGCTAGTGCGCCGGTCATGAACACTGAAGCTTTCTTT CASAPVMNTEAFF
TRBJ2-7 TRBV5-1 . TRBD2 TGCGCCAGCAGCTTGGCTAGCGGGAGACTAACCTACGAGCAGTACTTC CASSLASGRLTYEQYF
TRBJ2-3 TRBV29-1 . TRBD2 TGCAGCGTTGAGGAAAGCGGGAGGGCCCAGAGGGGGTATTTT CSVEESGRAQRGYF
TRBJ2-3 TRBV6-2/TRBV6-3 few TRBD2 TGTGCCAGCAGTTACTCGTCCGGGGGGGCCAGAACAGATACGCAGTATTTT CASSYSSGGARTDTQYF
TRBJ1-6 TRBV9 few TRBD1 TGTGCCAGCAGCACCCGACAGGGTCCGAAATCACCCCTCCACTTT CASSTRQGPKSPLHF
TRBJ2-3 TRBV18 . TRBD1 TGTGCCAGCTCACCTCGTGGACAGGGTATTTCAGATACGCAGTATTTT CASSPRGQGISDTQYF
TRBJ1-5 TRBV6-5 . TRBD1 TGTGCCAGCAGCGGAGGACAGGGGGATCAGCCCCAGCATTTT CASSGGQGDQPQHF
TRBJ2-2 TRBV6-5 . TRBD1 TGTGCCAGCAGTTTCGGGACAGGGTGGCCCGGGGAGCTGTTTTTT CASSFGTGWPGELFF
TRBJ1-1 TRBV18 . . TGTGCCAGCTCACCACCAGGGGGAATGAACACTGAAGCTTTCTTT CASSPPGGMNTEAFF
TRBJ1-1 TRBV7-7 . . TGTGCTAGCAGCCACCGACAGGCAATGAACACTGAAGCTTTCTTT CASSHRQAMNTEAFF
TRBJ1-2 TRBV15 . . TGTGCCACCAGCAGAGATTTGCGGGCAGACTATGGCTACACCTTC CATSRDLRADYGYTF
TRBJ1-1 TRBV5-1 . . TGCGCCAGCAGCTTGGGACCGGCGGGCTACACTGAAGCTTTCTTT CASSLGPAGYTEAFF
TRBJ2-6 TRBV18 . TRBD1 TGTGCCAGCTCACCACGGGACAGCCCCATGGTTGGGGCCAACGTCCTGACTTTC CASSPRDSPMVGANVLTF
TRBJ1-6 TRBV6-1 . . TGTGCCAGCAGTGAAGTTCTCAATTCACCCCTCCACTTT CASSEVLNSPLHF
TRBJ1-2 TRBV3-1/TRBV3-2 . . TGTGCCAGCAGCCAATATCCGGCGGCTTATGGCTACACCTTC CASSQYPAAYGYTF
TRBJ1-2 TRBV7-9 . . TGTGCCAGCAGCCTTAGACAGGAATTAAACTATGGCTACACCTTC CASSLRQELNYGYTF
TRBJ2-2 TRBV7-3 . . TGTGCCAGCAGCTTAAACCCTGCGGGCACCGGGGAGCTGTTTTTT CASSLNPAGTGELFF
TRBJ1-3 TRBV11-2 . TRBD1 TGTGCCAGCAGCCCGCGACAGGGGTCTGGAAACACCATATATTTT CASSPRQGSGNTIYF
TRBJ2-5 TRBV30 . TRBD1 TGTGCCTGGAGTGGGACAGGGAAAAGGGAGACCCAGTACTTC CAWSGTGKRETQYF
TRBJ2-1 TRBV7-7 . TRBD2 TGTGCCAGCAGCTTGGAGAGCGGGGGGTACAATGAGCAGTTCTTC CASSLESGGYNEQFF
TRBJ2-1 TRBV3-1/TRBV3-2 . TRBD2 TGTGCCAGCAGCCACGGGCCTAGCGGGGGGAACAATGAGCAGTTCTTC CASSHGPSGGNNEQFF
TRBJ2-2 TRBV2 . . TGTGCCAGCAGGGTAGGACAGACCGGGGAGCTGTTTTTT CASRVGQTGELFF
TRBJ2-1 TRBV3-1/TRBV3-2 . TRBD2 TGTGCCAGCAGCCGCAAGCGGGGGCCCCGGGGGGATGAGCAGTTCTTC CASSRKRGPRGDEQFF
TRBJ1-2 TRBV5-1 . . TGCGCCAGCAGCTTGAGTCACAACGGCTACACCTTC CASSLSHNGYTF
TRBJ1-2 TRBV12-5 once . TGTGCTAGTGGTTTGCCGACAATCAATGGCTACACCTTC CASGLPTINGYTF
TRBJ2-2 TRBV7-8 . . TGTGCCAGCAGCTTAGCCCAGGGTCTGAACACCGGGGAGCTGTTTTTT CASSLAQGLNTGELFF
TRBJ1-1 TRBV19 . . TGTGCCAGTAGTCGCCGCAGGGGCGCAGGAAACACTGAAGCTTTCTTT CASSRRRGAGNTEAFF
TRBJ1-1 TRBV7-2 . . TGTGCCAGCAGCTTATCAGGGGCAGGGGCCAACACTGAAGCTTTCTTT CASSLSGAGANTEAFF
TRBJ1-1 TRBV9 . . TGTGCCAGCAGCGTAGTGGCAGTTTCGAACACTGAAGCTTTCTTT CASSVVAVSNTEAFF
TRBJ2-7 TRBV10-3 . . TGTGCCATCAAAGGGGACTTCTACGAGCAGTACTTC CAIKGDFYEQYF
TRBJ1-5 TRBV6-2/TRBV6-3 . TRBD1 TGTGCCAGCAGCGATAGACAGGGTGGCAATCAGCCCCAGCATTTT CASSDRQGGNQPQHF
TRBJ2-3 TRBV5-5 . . TGTGCCAGCAGCGTCCCTCAGGGTGTTCAGGGTACGCAGTATTTT CASSVPQGVQGTQYF
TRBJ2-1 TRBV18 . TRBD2 TGTGCCAGCTCACCCGGGCTAGCGGGAGGGAATGAGCAGTTCTTC CASSPGLAGGNEQFF
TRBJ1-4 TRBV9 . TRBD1 TGTGCCAGCAGCGTAGCTCCGGCAGGGGGGAAACTGTTTTTT CASSVAPAGGKLFF
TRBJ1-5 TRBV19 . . TGTGCCAGTAGAAGAATGGAGACTCAGCCCCAGCATTTT CASRRMETQPQHF
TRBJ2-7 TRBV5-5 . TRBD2 TGTGCCAGCAGCTTCGTACCGGGACTAGTCTACGAGCAGTACTTC CASSFVPGLVYEQYF
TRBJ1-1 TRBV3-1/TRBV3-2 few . TGTGCCAGCAGCAGAACAGAGAACACTGAAGCTTTCTTT CASSRTENTEAFF
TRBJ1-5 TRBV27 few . TGTGCCAGCAGTTTATATGCGGGGGCCCGAAATCAGCCCCAGCATTTT CASSLYAGARNQPQHF
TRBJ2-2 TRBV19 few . TGTGCCAGTAGTATAGACAGGCGATCGAACACCGGGGAGCTGTTTTTT CASSIDRRSNTGELFF
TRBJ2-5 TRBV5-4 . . . CASSPSGRGEETQYF
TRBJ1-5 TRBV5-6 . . TGTGCCAGCAGCGAGTCGTGGAGTCTGAATCAGCCCCAGCATTTT CASSESWSLNQPQHF
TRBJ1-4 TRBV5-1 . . TGCGCCAGCAGCTGGGGGCCTACCGATAATGAAAAACTGTTTTTT CASSWGPTDNEKLFF
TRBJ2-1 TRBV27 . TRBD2 TGTGCCAGCACCACTTATGGGGTGACTAGCGGGGGCGATGAGCAGTTCTTC CASTTYGVTSGGDEQFF
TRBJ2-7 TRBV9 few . TGTGCCAGCAGCTCTCAGGTCTCCTACGAGCAGTACTTC CASSSQVSYEQYF
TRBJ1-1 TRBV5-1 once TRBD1 TGCGCCAGCAGCCCTCGACAGGGGTCTAAGCCTGAAGCTTTCTTT CASSPRQGSKPEAFF
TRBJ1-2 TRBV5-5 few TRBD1 TGTGCCAGCAGCTTGTCCGGTCGGACAGGGGCCAACTATGGCTACACCTTC CASSLSGRTGANYGYTF
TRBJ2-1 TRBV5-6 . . TGTGCCAGCAGCTCCCTTGGGAGCGCTGGTGAGCAGTTCTTC CASSSLGSAGEQFF
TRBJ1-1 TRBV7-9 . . TGTGCCAGCAGCCGCGAGCTGATGAACACTGAAGCTTTCTTT CASSRELMNTEAFF
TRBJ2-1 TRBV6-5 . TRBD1 TGTGCCAGCAGTTACCAGGACAGGGGATCGAGTGAGCAGTTCTTC CASSYQDRGSSEQFF